These 11 T cell receptor beta chains share one sample of origin, sequenced in a study of shared clonotypes between healthy human individuals. The repertoire was sequenced with immunoSEQ multiplex PCR; TCRdb's copy has only in-frame clones and lacks some. The sample contains about 2 million clones, roughly 95% of which appear only once. The naive CD8 subset, CD45RO-negative cells positively selected for CCR7, excluded terminally differentiated effector memory CD45RA+ cells. Sequencing was carried out using naive CD8+ T cells sorted from blood. The origin of the receptors is a man between 18 and 35 years old in good health.

The rearrangement links TRBV9 to TRBJ2-1, with 8 bases matching TRBD1. V shed 3 bases and J 4 bases; nucleotides not matched to a gene: 6. The CDR3 sequence is 15 residues long. Germline CDR1 reads SGDLS; CDR2 reads YYNGEE. The chain's CDR3 is CASSEAGGSYNEQFF. The CDR3 bases are TGTGCCAGCAGCGAGGCAGGGGGCTCTTACAATGAGCAGTTCTTC.

V usage is TRBV2 and J usage is TRBJ1-1; D is uncertain. The CDR3 covers 12 residues. Germline V gene sequence: CDR1 SNHLY, CDR2 FYNNEI. V was shortened by 11 bases and J by 6 bases, with 16 bases between the two germline ends. The CDR3: CASIVGYAEAFF. The CDR3 nucleotides are TGTGCCTCTATAGTTGGGTACGCTGAAGCTTTCTTT.

V is TRBV18 and J is TRBJ1-1; no clear D gene. V was pared by 3 bases and J by 4 bases, with 9 bases between. This CDR3 has 13 residues. Germline assignment: CDR1 KGHSH and CDR2 LQKENI. The CDR3 DNA reads TGTGCCAGCTCACCCGGGATAGGCACTGAAGCTTTCTTT. Amino acids: CASSPGIGTEAFF.

This chain uses TRBV25-1 with TRBJ2-1, with D unresolved. The CDR3 totals 12 residues. V lost 7 bases to trimming and J lost 5 bases, with 9 bases between them. CDR1 is MGHDK and CDR2 is SYGVNS in the germline V gene. This chain's CDR3 is CASNFWDNEQFF. The CDR3 nucleotides are TGTGCCAGCAATTTTTGGGACAATGAGCAGTTCTTC.

The gene calls are TRBV27 and TRBJ2-1; TRBD2 matches at 13 bases. CDR1 and CDR2 from the germline V gene are MNHEY and SMNVEV (reference sequence). The CDR3 runs 13 residues. V lost 8 bases and J lost 8; bases outside the gene matches: 3. The CDR3 loop reads CASGLAGVYEQFF. CDR3 DNA: TGTGCCAGCGGACTAGCGGGAGTATATGAGCAGTTCTTC.

V and J are TRBV19 and TRBJ2-1; D gene unclear. This CDR3 comprises 15 residues. CDR1 and CDR2 from the germline V gene are LNHDA and SQIVND (reference sequence). V was clipped by 7 bases and J by 0 bases, with 13 bases between them. CDR3 bases: TGTGCCAGTACCCCTGACTCAAGCTCCTACAATGAGCAGTTCTTC. Amino acid sequence: CASTPDSSSYNEQFF.

This chain links TRBV30 with TRBJ2-1; a possible D gene is TRBD1 (8 bases). There are 15 residues in the CDR3. From germline, CDR1 is GTSNPN and CDR2 SVGIG (reference sequence). V dropped 3 bases and J dropped 4 bases, with 16 bases sitting between them. The CDR3, as DNA: TGTGCCTGGAGCGATTACAGGGGGGGTTACAATGAGCAGTTCTTC. Translated, it gives CAWSDYRGGYNEQFF.

The V and J genes are TRBV9 and TRBJ2-1; maybe TRBD1 (6 bases). Germline V gives CDR1 SGDLS, CDR2 YYNGEE. The CDR3 is made up of 14 amino acids. V was pared by 0 bases and J by 6 bases, with 10 bases between. CDR3 region: CASSVGTDGNEQFF. CDR3 nucleotides: TGTGCCAGCAGCGTAGGGACAGACGGCAATGAGCAGTTCTTC.

The chain carries TRBV29-1 and TRBJ2-1, with TRBD1 as a possible D gene (5 bases). The CDR3 covers 16 residues. The V end lost 0 bases, the J end lost 0 bases, and 12 bases lay between the germline ends. Looked up from germline, CDR1 is SQVTM and CDR2 is ANQGSEA. CDR3 in DNA: TGCAGCGTTGAAGATCGTCAGGGTAGCTCCTACAATGAGCAGTTCTTC. Protein sequence: CSVEDRQGSSYNEQFF.

In regard to this clone: Other DNA sequences within the sample encode an identical CDR3. This chain connects TRBV6-5 to TRBJ2-7, with 7 bases fitting TRBD2. The CDR3 consists of 13 residues. Germline V gene lookup returns CDR1 MNHEY and CDR2 SVGAGI. Germline trimming cut 0 bases from V and 6 bases from J; bases unmatched to any gene: 2. CDR3: CASSYSTGGEQYF. The CDR3 coding sequence is TGTGCCAGCAGTTACTCCACGGGGGGCGAGCAGTACTTC.

This rearrangement joins TRBV19 to TRBJ1-1; D ambiguous. The CDR3 has 13 amino acids. Between the trimmed V and J ends, which lost 6 bases and 3 bases, there was a span of 11 bases. CDR1 and CDR2 (germline): LNHDA, SQIVND (reference sequence). The CDR3 DNA sequence: TGTGCCAGTAGCGCAACACAGTACACTGAAGCTTTCTTT. Encoded protein: CASSATQYTEAFF.